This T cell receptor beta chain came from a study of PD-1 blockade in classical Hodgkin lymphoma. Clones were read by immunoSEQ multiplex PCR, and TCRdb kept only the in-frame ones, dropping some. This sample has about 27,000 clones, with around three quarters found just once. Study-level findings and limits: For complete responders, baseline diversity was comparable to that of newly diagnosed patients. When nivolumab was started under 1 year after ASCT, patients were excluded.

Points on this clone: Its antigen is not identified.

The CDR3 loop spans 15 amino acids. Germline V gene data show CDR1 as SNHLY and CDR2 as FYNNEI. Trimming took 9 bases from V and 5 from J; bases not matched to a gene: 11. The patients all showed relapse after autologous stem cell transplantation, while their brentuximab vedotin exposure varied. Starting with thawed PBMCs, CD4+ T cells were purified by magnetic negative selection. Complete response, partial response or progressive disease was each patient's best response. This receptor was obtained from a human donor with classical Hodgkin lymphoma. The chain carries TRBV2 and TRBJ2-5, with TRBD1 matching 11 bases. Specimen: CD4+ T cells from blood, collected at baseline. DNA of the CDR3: TGTGCCAGAACTACGGGACAGGGGGTCTGGGAGACCCAGTACTTC. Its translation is CARTTGQGVWETQYF. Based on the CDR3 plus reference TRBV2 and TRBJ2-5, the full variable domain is EPEVTQTPSHQVTQMGQEVILRCVPISNHLYFYWYRQILGQKVEFLVSFYNNEISEKSEIFDDQFSVERPDGSNFTLKIRSTKLEDSAMYFCARTTGQGVWETQYFGPGTRLLVL.